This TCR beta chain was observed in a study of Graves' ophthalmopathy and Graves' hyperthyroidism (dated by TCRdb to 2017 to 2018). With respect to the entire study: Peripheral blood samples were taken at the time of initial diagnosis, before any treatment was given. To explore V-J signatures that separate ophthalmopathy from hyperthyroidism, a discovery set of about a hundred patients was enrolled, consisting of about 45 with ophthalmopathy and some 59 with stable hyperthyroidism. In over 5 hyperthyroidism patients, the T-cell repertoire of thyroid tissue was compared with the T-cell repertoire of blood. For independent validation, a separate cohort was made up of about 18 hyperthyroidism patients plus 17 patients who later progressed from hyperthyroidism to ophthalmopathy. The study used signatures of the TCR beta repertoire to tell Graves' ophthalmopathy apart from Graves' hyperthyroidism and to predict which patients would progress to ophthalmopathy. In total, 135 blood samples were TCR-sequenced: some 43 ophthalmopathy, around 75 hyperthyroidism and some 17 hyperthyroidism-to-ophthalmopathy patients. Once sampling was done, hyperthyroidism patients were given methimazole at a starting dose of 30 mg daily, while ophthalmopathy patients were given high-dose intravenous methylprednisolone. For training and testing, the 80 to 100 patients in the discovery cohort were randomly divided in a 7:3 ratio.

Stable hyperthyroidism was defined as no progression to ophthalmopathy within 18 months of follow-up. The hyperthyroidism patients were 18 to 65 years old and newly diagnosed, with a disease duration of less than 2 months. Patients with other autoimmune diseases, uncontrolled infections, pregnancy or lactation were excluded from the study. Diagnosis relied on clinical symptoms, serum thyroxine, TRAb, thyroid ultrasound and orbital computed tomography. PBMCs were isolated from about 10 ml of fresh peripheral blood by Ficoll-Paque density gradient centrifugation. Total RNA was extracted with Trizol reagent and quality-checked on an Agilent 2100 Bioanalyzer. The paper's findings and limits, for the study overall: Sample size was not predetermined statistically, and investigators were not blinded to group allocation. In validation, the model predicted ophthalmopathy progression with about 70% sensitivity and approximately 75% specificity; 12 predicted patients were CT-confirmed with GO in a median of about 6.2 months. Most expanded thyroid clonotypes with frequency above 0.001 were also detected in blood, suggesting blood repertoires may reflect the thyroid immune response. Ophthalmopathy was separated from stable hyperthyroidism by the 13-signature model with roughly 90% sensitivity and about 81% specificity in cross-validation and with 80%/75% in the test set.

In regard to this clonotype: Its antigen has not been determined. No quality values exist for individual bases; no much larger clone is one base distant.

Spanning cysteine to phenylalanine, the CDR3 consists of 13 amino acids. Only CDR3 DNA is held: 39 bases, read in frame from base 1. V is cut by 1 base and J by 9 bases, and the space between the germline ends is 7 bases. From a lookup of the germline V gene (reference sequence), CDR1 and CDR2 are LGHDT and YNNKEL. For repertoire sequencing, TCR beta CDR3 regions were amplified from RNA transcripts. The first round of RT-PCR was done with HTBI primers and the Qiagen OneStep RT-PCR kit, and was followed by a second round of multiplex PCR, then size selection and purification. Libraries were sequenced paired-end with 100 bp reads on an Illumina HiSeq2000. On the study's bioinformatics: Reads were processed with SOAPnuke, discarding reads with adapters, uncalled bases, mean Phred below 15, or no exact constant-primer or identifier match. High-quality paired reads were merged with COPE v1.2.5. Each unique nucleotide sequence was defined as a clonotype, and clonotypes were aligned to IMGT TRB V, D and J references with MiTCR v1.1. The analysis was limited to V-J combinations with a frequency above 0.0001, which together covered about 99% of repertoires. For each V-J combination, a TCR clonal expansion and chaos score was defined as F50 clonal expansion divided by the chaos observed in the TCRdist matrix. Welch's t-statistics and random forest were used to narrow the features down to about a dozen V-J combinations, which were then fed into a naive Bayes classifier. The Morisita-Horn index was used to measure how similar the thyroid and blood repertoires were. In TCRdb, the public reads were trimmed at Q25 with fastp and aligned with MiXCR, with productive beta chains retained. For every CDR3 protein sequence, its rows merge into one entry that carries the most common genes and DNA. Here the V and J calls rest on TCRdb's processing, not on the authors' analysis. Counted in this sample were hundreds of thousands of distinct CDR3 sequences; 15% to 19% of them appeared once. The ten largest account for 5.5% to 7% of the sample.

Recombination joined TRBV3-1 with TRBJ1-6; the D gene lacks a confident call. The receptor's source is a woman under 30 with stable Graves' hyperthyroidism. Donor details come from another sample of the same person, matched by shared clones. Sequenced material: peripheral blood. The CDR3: CASSQGSISPLHF. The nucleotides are TGTGCCAGCAGCCAAGGGAGCATTTCACCCCTCCACTTT.